This T cell receptor beta chain came from a study of T cell responses to AZD1222 COVID-19 vaccine (dated by TCRdb to 2020 to 2023). Background on the whole study: AZD1222 recipients given second doses at about 4 weeks or at about 12 weeks were pooled, since spike-specific TCR depth and breadth were not found to differ between the two schedules. Enrollment into the trials was organized by age into subgroups of 18-55, 56-69 and 70-plus years, and those subgroups contained roughly 150, 30 and 60 TCR-sequenced participants, respectively. A total of about 230 trial participants underwent TCR sequencing, of whom about 200 received two doses of AZD1222 and approximately 25 received two doses of the MenACWY control vaccine. The paper's findings and limits, for the study overall: A significant rise in spike-specific TCR breadth and depth was observed after two AZD1222 doses relative to day 0 and relative to MenACWY recipients. Epitopes outside the regions mutated in the B.1.351 and B.1.1.7 variants were reportedly recognized by nearly half of the unique spike-specific TCRs. Most participants were white British and females outnumbered males, and the authors suggested that clonal diversity may have been underestimated. Conclusions about previously exposed vaccinees are limited because only six or seven AZD1222 recipients were SARS-CoV-2 seropositive at baseline. In the small 56-69-year group, the increase in depth fell short of significance, most likely because of low power. Because no samples from the day 14 peak response were available, repertoires could be characterized only after the peak T cell response. The vaccine-associated CD4 TCRs covered the entire spike protein, and the dominant responses fell in regions 160-218 and 743-854.

The CDR3 contains 12 residues, cysteine and phenylalanine counted. Only CDR3 DNA remains: 36 bases, in frame from the first base. The germline V gene (reference sequence) sets CDR1 to SEHNR and CDR2 to FQNEAQ. Deletion took 1 base off V and 4 bases off J, with a span of 4 bases between the germline ends. Concerning this clone: No antigen is known for it. Base qualities were left out, and no much larger clone turns up one base away. Other DNA sequences in the same sample also yield this CDR3.

The CDR3 regions of human TCRbeta chains were analyzed by immunosequencing. The published analysis was carried out like this. TCRs in the repertoires were compared against a reference library of SARS-CoV-2-specific TCRs that had been generated with the MIRA antigen-specificity platform. Breadth was defined as the fraction of unique TCRs that were SARS-CoV-2-associated, and depth was defined as the fraction of total T cells that were SARS-CoV-2-associated. Each spike-specific TCR was assigned to its reactive spike region and to a CD4 or CD8 class using the MIRA data. Log10-transformed breadth and depth values were compared by one-way ANOVA with Sidak's multiple comparisons tests. TCRdb took over this immuneACCESS table, retaining in-frame rearrangements with V and J assigned. Such tables are incomplete; in checked studies, under half of the missing clones stem from an unresolved V gene, and the remainder is unexplained. The V and J calls and clone size are taken from that table; D and trimming were inferred from the DNA. The sample table shows more than 140,000 clones, and roughly nine tenths are seen once. The top ten hold approximately 3% of the sample.

The label giving this sample's time point can be read as: baseline before first vaccination. Vaccinee samples came from UK trials COV001 and COV002, including a single-blind randomized controlled phase 2/3 trial of AZD1222 (ChAdOx1 nCoV-19) in healthy adults. For TCRbeta chain sequencing, PBMC samples were collected from trial participants at day 0 and at day 28 after the second dose. This clonotype originated in an adult in good health. The chain joins TRBV7-9 to TRBJ1-1; there is no confident call for the D gene. The source was peripheral blood, collected on day 0 of AZD1222 vaccination. The CDR3 has the sequence CASSLGSTEAFF. The nucleotides are TGTGCCAGCAGCTTAGGCAGCACTGAAGCTTTCTTT.